One sample yielded the 29 T cell receptor beta chains listed below, sequenced in a study of T-cell reconstitution after alpha-beta-depleted transplantation in children listed by TCRdb under 2016. Taken with the paper, the label for treatment or condition translates to: allogeneic hematopoietic cell transplantation with graft depleted of TCRalphabeta T cells and CD19 B cells. The method was PCR. Sequenced using an Illumina HiSeq 2500. Molecular barcoding was employed in the preparation of TCR libraries, with unique molecular identifiers being used to normalize TCRbeta repertoire quantification. In-frame beta chains were kept once TCRdb had trimmed the public reads at Q25 with fastp and called clones with MiXCR. CDR3 protein duplicates are merged, each entry listing the most common genes and DNA. The sample table contains about 110,000 distinct CDR3 sequences; only one count was recorded for about a tenth of them. The ten largest clones take up around 35% of the sample.

The material was PBMCs, obtained before TCRalphabeta/CD19-depleted stem cell transplant. The origin of the receptors is a boy between 2 and 15 years old with acute lymphoblastic leukemia, due to receive a stem cell transplant.

The rearrangement links TRBV11-2 to TRBJ2-7; possible D gene TRBD2, 6 bases. Per germline, CDR1 SGHAT and CDR2 FQNNGV. The CDR3 has 17 amino acids. The ends were cut back, 0 bases at V and 6 bases at J, with 21 bases in the middle. This chain's CDR3 is CASSLEGPGRIVGEQYF. CDR3 coding DNA: TGTGCCAGCAGCTTAGAGGGGCCTGGGAGGATCGTGGGCGAGCAGTACTTC.

This clonotype was detected ten times or more. V is TRBV20-1 and J is TRBJ2-1; D call uncertain. The length of the CDR3 is 11 residues. V was cut by 7 bases and J by 7 bases, with 11 bases left in between. Germline V lookup: CDR1 DFQATT, CDR2 SNEGSKA (reference sequence). The CDR3 DNA sequence: TGCAGTGTGGTTCGGCGGAATGAGCAGTTCTTC. Translated: CSVVRRNEQFF.

This clonotype was seen more than once but under ten times. The chain combines TRBV5-1 with TRBJ2-7; 9 nucleotides line up with TRBD2. This CDR3 contains 16 residues. Looked up from germline, CDR1 is SGHRS and CDR2 is YFSETQ. The V segment lost 0 bases and the J segment 3 bases; nucleotides outside the gene matches: 7. CDR3 DNA: TGCGCCAGCAGCTTGGGATCTAGCGGGGATATCTACGAGCAGTACTTC. This encodes CASSLGSSGDIYEQYF.

This chain joins TRBV28 and TRBJ1-2, with no clear D. The CDR3 sequence is 15 residues long. Trimming stripped 6 bases from V and 8 bases from J, with 22 bases between. Germline-derived CDR1 and CDR2 are MDHEN and SYDVKM. CDR3 sequence: CASSLVAAAHSGYTF. CDR3 coding DNA: TGTGCCAGCAGCTTAGTCGCGGCCGCTCATAGCGGCTACACCTTC.

The V call is TRBV7-9, the J call TRBJ2-7; TRBD2 might be the D (7 bases). CDR3 length equals 15 residues. Deletions cut 2 bases from V and 2 bases from J, with 13 bases between. CDR1 is SEHNR, CDR2 FQNEAQ, per germline (reference sequence). CDR3 region: CASSLNRGAAYEQYF. Here the CDR3 DNA reads TGTGCCAGCAGCTTAAATCGGGGGGCCGCCTACGAGCAGTACTTC. The complete variable domain, with remaining parts taken from reference TRBV7-9 and TRBJ2-7, reads DTGVSQNPRHKITKRGQNVTFRCDPISEHNRLYWYRQTLGQGPEFLTYFQNEAQLEKSRLLSDRFSAERPKGSFSTLEIQRTEQGDSAMYLCASSLNRGAAYEQYFGPGTRLTVT.

This chain connects TRBV20-1 to TRBJ2-1; D unresolved. This CDR3 is 14 amino acids long. Per germline, CDR1 DFQATT and CDR2 SNEGSKA (reference sequence). V dropped 0 bases and J dropped 6 bases, with 12 bases sitting between them. The CDR3 here is CSARDRLGSNEQFF. The CDR3 DNA is TGCAGTGCTAGAGATAGACTCGGCTCCAATGAGCAGTTCTTC.

The gene calls are TRBV9 and TRBJ2-1; no definite D call. V lost 0 bases, J lost 6 bases, and 13 bases lay in between. Germline-derived CDR1 and CDR2 are SGDLS and YYNGEE. The CDR3 sequence is 15 residues long. The CDR3 is CASSVGATESNEQFF. CDR3 sequence (DNA): TGTGCCAGCAGCGTAGGGGCCACGGAAAGCAATGAGCAGTTCTTC.

V usage is TRBV7-2 and J usage is TRBJ2-2, with D perhaps TRBD2 (5 bases). The CDR3 sequence is 15 residues long. Germline V gene lookup returns CDR1 SGHTA and CDR2 FQGNSA. V was pared by 2 bases and J by 5 bases, with 12 bases between. The CDR3 spells CASSLRASPTGELFF. The CDR3 coding sequence is TGTGCCAGCAGCTTACGGGCTAGCCCTACCGGGGAGCTGTTTTTT.

The CDR3 coding sequence is TGTGCCAGCAGCGTTGGAACCCTCAATCAGCCCCAGCATTTT. This translates into CASSVGTLNQPQHF. The V call is TRBV9, the J call TRBJ1-5; D ambiguous. Trimming stripped 2 bases from V and 3 bases from J, with 9 bases between. CDR3 length equals 14 residues. From germline, CDR1 is SGDLS and CDR2 YYNGEE.

This clonotype was seen repeatedly, ten times or more. This sequence joins TRBV20-1 and TRBJ2-7; D may be TRBD1 (5 bases). V lost 3 bases to trimming and J lost 3 bases, with 27 bases between them. The CDR3 contains 18 residues. Germline V gene data show CDR1 as DFQATT and CDR2 as SNEGSKA (reference sequence). CDR3 nucleotides: TGCAGTGCTAGCAACCAGGGAAATCGGCTTTCATATAACTACGAGCAGTACTTC. Its translation is CSASNQGNRLSYNYEQYF.

The chain carries TRBV28 and TRBJ1-5; D not certain. V lost 2 bases and J 7 bases, leaving 12 bases between the germline ends. The CDR3 has 14 amino acids. Germline CDR1 is MDHEN and CDR2 is SYDVKM. The CDR3 region is CASSLPDPGQPQHF. The CDR3 DNA follows: TGTGCCAGCAGTTTACCAGACCCCGGACAGCCCCAGCATTTT.

In its sample, this clonotype was seen a few times. V and J are TRBV7-9 and TRBJ2-7; D ambiguous. This CDR3 has 13 residues. Germline V gene data show CDR1 as SEHNR and CDR2 as FQNEAQ (reference sequence). Trimming took off 1 base at V and 3 bases at J, with 7 bases between the two ends. This CDR3 is CASSLDPNYEQYF. CDR3 coding DNA: TGTGCCAGCAGCTTAGACCCCAACTACGAGCAGTACTTC.

This clonotype has at least ten counts. The genes are TRBV20-1 and TRBJ2-4, with a possible D match to TRBD1 (5 bases). The CDR3 contains 15 residues. Per germline, CDR1 DFQATT and CDR2 SNEGSKA (reference sequence). V was pared by 4 bases and J by 0 bases, with 13 bases between. CDR3 amino acids: CSAMAGIIAKNIQYF. The DNA of the CDR3 is TGCAGTGCTATGGCAGGGATAATAGCCAAAAACATTCAGTACTTC.

This clonotype turned up a few times. The CDR3 loop is CASSSRTSGSRYEQYF. In nucleotides, the CDR3 is TGTGCCAGCAGCTCCCGGACTAGCGGGAGTAGGTACGAGCAGTACTTC. The gene calls are TRBV7-2 and TRBJ2-7; 13 positions match TRBD2. The CDR3 sequence is 16 residues long. The germline V gene has CDR1 SGHTA and CDR2 FQGNSA. V shed 4 bases, J shed 4 bases, and the junction held 7 bases outside the gene matches.

This clonotype has more than one count but fewer than ten. V gene TRBV7-2 combines with J gene TRBJ2-7; 7 bases agree with TRBD2. This CDR3 is 16 amino acids long. From germline, CDR1 is SGHTA and CDR2 FQGNSA. After removal of 1 base from V and 2 bases from J, the junction contained 8 bases not matched to a gene. In DNA form, the CDR3 reads TGTGCCAGCAGCTTAGGGTGGGAGGGCGGAACCTACGAGCAGTACTTC. Translating it yields CASSLGWEGGTYEQYF. The complete variable domain, with remaining parts taken from reference TRBV7-2 and TRBJ2-7, reads GAGVSQSPSNKVTEKGKDVELRCDPISGHTALYWYRQSLGQGLEFLIYFQGNSAPDKSGLPSDRFSAERTGGSVSTLTIQRTQQEDSAVYLCASSLGWEGGTYEQYFGPGTRLTVT.

This clonotype was found a few times. The chain links TRBV6-5 to TRBJ2-2; 11 positions agree with TRBD2. Germline-derived CDR1 and CDR2 are MNHEY and SVGAGI. The V segment lost 0 bases and the J segment 3 bases; nucleotides outside the gene matches: 6. The CDR3 runs to 18 residues. The CDR3 nucleotides are TGTGCCAGCAGTTACTCTCCCCCGGGACTAGCGGACACCGGGGAGCTGTTTTTT. Amino acids: CASSYSPPGLADTGELFF.

This clonotype was counted only a few times. The CDR3 nucleotides read TGTGCCAGCAGTTTAGGAGGATTCTCTGGAAACACCATATATTTT. As protein: CASSLGGFSGNTIYF. The gene calls are TRBV12-3 or TRBV12-4 and TRBJ1-3; D uncertain. The CDR3 runs 15 residues. V lost 1 base and J 0 bases, leaving 7 bases between the germline ends.

This rearrangement joins TRBV11-2 to TRBJ1-1, with D possibly being TRBD1 (5 bases). The CDR3 is made up of 14 amino acids. V was shortened by 4 bases and J by 1 base, with 10 bases between the two germline ends. The germline V gene has CDR1 SGHAT and CDR2 FQNNGV. The CDR3 DNA is TGTGCCAGCAGCTGGGGGAGTCGGAACACTGAAGCTTTCTTT. Residues: CASSWGSRNTEAFF. Using reference TRBV11-2 and TRBJ1-1 for the parts outside the CDR3, the full variable domain is EAGVAQSPRYKIIEKRQSVAFWCNPISGHATLYWYQQILGQGPKLLIQFQNNGVVDDSQLPKDRFSAERLKGVDSTLKIQPAKLEDSAVYLCASSWGSRNTEAFFGQGTRLTVV.

This clonotype was seen repeatedly, ten times or more. The chain uses TRBV7-6 and TRBJ2-7, with no clear D. CDR3 length: 15 residues. The germline V gene has CDR1 SGHVS and CDR2 FNYEAQ. V was shortened by 5 bases and J by 0 bases, with 14 bases between the two germline ends. This CDR3 reads CASSPDMSGSYEQYF. The CDR3 DNA reads TGTGCCAGCAGCCCCGACATGTCAGGCTCCTACGAGCAGTACTTC. The whole variable domain, filled in from reference TRBV7-6 and TRBJ2-7, reads GAGVSQSPRYKVTKRGQDVALRCDPISGHVSLYWYRQALGQGPEFLTYFNYEAQQDKSGLPNDRFSAERPEGSISTLTIQRTEQRDSAMYRCASSPDMSGSYEQYFGPGTRLTVT.

This clonotype was observed many times. The V gene is TRBV20-1, the J gene TRBJ1-4, with D unclear. Germline lookup yields CDR1 DFQATT and CDR2 SNEGSKA (reference sequence). Deletions cut 6 bases from V and 6 bases from J, with 14 bases between. The CDR3 is 13 amino acids. The CDR3 here is CSALGETDEKLFF. The CDR3 region has the DNA TGCAGTGCCCTCGGGGAGACTGATGAAAAACTGTTTTTT.

Here the CDR3 reads CSAAPSGRNGEQFF. CDR3 sequence (DNA): TGCAGCGCTGCCCCTAGCGGAAGAAATGGTGAGCAGTTCTTC. V gene TRBV29-1 combines with J gene TRBJ2-1, with 7 bases lining up with TRBD2. V lost 7 bases and J lost 9; bases outside the gene matches: 15. The CDR3 contains 14 residues. Germline V gene sequence: CDR1 SQVTM, CDR2 ANQGSEA.

The V call is TRBV30, the J call TRBJ1-1; D is perhaps TRBD1 (5 bases). V was shortened by 1 base and J by 0 bases, with 12 bases between the two germline ends. CDR3 length: 15 residues. Germline V lookup: CDR1 GTSNPN, CDR2 SVGIG (reference sequence). The CDR3 nucleotides are TGTGCCTGGAGTGAAAGGCGACAGATGAACACTGAAGCTTTCTTT. It encodes CAWSERRQMNTEAFF.

The chain recombines TRBV5-1 with TRBJ2-7; 10 positions match TRBD1. Germline trimming cut 5 bases from V and 3 bases from J; bases unmatched to any gene: 5. CDR1 and CDR2 from the germline V gene are SGHRS and YFSETQ. The CDR3 has 14 amino acids. The CDR3 sequence: CASRRTGGFYEQYF. CDR3 nucleotides: TGCGCCAGCAGGAGGACAGGGGGGTTCTACGAGCAGTACTTC.

In its sample, this clonotype was seen many times. The rearrangement uses TRBV6-5 and TRBJ2-6; the D is unclear. Trimming left V 4 bases short and J 3 bases short, with 10 bases between. The CDR3 extends over 15 amino acids. Germline V lookup: CDR1 MNHEY, CDR2 SVGAGI. The CDR3: CASSSLLSGANVLTF. The CDR3 DNA sequence: TGTGCCAGCAGTTCTCTTCTAAGTGGGGCCAACGTCCTGACTTTC.

This clonotype was counted only a few times. The V gene is TRBV27, the J gene TRBJ2-1; D perhaps matches TRBD2 (5 bases). The CDR3 contains 14 residues. Germline CDR1 and CDR2: MNHEY and SMNVEV (reference sequence). Trimming cost V 4 bases and J 2 bases, with 9 bases left between them. CDR3 bases: TGTGCCAGCAGTTCCGGAGGCACCTACAATGAGCAGTTCTTC. It codes for CASSSGGTYNEQFF.

Many counts were recorded for this clonotype. The V gene is TRBV28, the J gene TRBJ2-7, with 7 bases matching TRBD1. The CDR3 is made up of 15 amino acids. Germline CDR1 and CDR2: MDHEN and SYDVKM. Germline trimming cut 3 bases from V and 5 bases from J; bases unmatched to any gene: 10. CDR3 sequence reads: CASSFSDRVVDEQYF. CDR3 nucleotides: TGTGCCAGCAGTTTCAGCGACAGGGTGGTCGACGAGCAGTACTTC.

This clonotype appeared many times. V usage is TRBV25-1 and J usage is TRBJ1-4; weak D call: TRBD1 (6 bases). Germline V gives CDR1 MGHDK, CDR2 SYGVNS. This CDR3 is built from 13 residues. With 4 bases removed from V and 5 bases from J, the gap between germline ends came to 8 bases. Here the CDR3 DNA reads TGTGCCAGCAGTGGGCAGGGGAATGAAAAACTGTTTTTT. It translates to CASSGQGNEKLFF. Looking up the rest from reference TRBV25-1 and TRBJ1-4 gives the full variable domain: EADIYQTPRYLVIGTGKKITLECSQTMGHDKMYWYQQDPGMELHLIHYSYGVNSTEKGDLSSESTVSRIRTEHFPLTLESARPSHTSQYLCASSGQGNEKLFFGSGTQLSVL.

This clonotype was seen ten or more times. V is TRBV12-3 or TRBV12-4 and J is TRBJ2-1; TRBD2 matches at 11 bases. This CDR3 has 15 residues. The junction had 3 bases not matched to a gene; V was cut back by 3 bases and J by 5 bases. CDR3 amino acids: CASSFPGLADNEQFF. Here the CDR3 DNA reads TGTGCCAGCAGTTTCCCGGGACTAGCGGACAATGAGCAGTTCTTC.

This clonotype was found a few times. The rearrangement links TRBV7-9 to TRBJ2-7, with 16 positions matching TRBD2. The ends lost 5 bases at V and 2 bases at J; junction bases unmatched: 3. There are 16 residues in the CDR3. Germline lookup yields CDR1 SEHNR and CDR2 FQNEAQ (reference sequence). The DNA for the CDR3 is TGTGCCAGCAGCCGGGGGACTAGCGGGAGGGCCTACGAGCAGTACTTC. Translated, it gives CASSRGTSGRAYEQYF.